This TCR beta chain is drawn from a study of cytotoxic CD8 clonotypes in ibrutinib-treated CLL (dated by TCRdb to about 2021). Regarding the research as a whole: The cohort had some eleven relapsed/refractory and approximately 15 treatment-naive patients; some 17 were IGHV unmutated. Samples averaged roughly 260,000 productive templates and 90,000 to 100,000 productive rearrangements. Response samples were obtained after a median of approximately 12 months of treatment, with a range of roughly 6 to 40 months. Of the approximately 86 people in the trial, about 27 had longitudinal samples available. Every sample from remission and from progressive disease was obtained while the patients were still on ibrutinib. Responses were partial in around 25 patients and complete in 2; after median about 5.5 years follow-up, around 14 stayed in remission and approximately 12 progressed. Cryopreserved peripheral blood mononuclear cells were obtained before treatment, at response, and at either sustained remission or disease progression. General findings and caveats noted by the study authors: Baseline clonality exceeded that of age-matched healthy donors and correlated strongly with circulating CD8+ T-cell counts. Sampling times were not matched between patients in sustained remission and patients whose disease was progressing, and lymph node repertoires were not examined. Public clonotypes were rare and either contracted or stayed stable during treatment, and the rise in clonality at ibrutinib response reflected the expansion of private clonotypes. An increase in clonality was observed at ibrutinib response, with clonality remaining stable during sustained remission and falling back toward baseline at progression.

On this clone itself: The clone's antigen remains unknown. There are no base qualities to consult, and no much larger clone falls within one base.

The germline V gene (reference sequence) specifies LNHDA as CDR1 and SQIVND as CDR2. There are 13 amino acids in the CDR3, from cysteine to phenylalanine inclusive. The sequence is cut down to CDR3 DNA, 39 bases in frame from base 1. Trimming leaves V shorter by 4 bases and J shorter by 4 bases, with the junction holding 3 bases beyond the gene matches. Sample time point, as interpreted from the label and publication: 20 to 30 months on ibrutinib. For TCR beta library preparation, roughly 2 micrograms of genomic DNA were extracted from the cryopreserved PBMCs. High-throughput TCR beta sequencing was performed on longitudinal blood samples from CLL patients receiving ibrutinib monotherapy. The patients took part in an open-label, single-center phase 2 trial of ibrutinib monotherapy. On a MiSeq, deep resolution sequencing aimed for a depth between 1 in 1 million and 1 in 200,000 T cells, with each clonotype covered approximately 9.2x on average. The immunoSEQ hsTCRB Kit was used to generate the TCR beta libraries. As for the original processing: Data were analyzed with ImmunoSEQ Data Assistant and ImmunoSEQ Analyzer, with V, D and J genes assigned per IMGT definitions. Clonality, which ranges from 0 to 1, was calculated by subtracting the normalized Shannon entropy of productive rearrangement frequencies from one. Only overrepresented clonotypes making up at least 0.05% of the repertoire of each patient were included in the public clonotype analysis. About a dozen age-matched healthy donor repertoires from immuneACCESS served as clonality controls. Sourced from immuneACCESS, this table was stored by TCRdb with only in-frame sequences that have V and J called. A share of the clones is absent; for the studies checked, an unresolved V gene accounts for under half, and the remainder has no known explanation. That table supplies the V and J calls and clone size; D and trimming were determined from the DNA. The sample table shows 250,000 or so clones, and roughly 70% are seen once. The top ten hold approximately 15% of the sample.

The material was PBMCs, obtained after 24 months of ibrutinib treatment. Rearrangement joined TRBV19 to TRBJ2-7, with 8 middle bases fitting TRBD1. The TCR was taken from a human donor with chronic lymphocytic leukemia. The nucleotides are TGTGCCAGTAGTAGGACAGGGACTTACGAGCAGTACTTC. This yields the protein CASSRTGTYEQYF.